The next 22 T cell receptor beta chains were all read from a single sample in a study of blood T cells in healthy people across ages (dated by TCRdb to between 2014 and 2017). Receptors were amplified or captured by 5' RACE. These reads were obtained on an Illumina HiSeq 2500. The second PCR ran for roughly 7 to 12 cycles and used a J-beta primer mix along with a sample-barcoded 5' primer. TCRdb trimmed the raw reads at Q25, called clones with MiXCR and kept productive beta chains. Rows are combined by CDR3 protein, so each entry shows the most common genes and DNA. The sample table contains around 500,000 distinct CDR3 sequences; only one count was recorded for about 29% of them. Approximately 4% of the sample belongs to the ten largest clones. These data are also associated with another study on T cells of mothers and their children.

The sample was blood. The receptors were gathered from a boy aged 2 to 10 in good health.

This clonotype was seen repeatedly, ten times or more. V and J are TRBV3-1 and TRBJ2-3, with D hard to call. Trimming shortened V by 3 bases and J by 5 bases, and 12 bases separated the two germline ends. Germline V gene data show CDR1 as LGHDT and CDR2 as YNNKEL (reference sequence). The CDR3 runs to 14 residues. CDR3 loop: CASSHQWRRDTQYF. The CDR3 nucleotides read TGTGCCAGCAGCCACCAGTGGAGAAGAGATACGCAGTATTTT.

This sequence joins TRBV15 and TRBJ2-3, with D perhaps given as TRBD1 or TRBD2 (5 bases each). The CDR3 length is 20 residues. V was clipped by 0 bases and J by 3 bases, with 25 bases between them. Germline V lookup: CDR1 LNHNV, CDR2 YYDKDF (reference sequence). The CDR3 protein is CATSRDWGSSLTPGTDTQYF. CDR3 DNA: TGTGCCACCAGCAGAGATTGGGGGTCTAGCCTCACTCCCGGGACAGATACGCAGTATTTT.

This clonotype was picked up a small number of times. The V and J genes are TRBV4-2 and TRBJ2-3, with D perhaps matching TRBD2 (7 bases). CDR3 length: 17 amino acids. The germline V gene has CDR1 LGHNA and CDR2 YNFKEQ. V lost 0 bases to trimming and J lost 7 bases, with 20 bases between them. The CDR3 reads CASSQESSGGGANTQYF. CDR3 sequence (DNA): TGTGCCAGCAGCCAAGAATCCTCGGGCGGGGGCGCGAATACGCAGTATTTT.

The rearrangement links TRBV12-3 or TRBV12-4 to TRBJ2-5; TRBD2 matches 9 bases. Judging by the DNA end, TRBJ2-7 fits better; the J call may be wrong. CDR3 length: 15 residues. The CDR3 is CASSSIAGVIYEQYF. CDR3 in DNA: TGTGCCAGCAGTTCCATAGCGGGAGTGATCTACGAGCAGTACTTC.

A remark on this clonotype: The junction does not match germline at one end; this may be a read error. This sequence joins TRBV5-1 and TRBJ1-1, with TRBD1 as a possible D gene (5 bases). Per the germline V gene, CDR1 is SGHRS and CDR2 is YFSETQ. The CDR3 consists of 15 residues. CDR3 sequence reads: CASGLSPSRDTEAFF. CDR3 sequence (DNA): TGCGCCAGCGGCTTATCCCCGAGCAGGGACACTGAAGCTTTCTTT.

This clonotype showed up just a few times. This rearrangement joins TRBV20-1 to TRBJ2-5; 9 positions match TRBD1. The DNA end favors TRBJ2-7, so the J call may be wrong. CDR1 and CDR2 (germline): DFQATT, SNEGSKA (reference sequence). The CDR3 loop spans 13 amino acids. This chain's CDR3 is CSAFGTGTYEQYF. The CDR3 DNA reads TGCAGTGCTTTCGGGACAGGGACCTACGAGCAGTACTTC.

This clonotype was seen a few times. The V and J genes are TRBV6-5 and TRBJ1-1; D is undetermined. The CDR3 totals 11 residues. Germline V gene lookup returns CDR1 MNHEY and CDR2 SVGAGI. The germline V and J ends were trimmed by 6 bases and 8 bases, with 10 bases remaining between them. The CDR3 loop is CASSRGPEAFF. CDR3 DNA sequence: TGTGCCAGCAGCCGCGGGCCCGAAGCTTTCTTT.

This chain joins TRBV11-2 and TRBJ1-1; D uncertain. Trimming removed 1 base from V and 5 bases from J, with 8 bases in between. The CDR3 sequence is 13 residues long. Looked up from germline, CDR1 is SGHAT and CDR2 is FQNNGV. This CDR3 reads CASSLADGTEAFF. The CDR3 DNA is TGTGCCAGCAGCTTAGCGGATGGGACTGAAGCTTTCTTT.

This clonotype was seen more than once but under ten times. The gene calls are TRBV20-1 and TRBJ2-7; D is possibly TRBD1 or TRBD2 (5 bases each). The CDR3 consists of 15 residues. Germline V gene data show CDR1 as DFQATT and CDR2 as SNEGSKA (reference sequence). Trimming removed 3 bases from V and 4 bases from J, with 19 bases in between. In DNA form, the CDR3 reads TGCAGTGCTAGTAGGTCTGGGACGAATTGGTACGAGCAGTACTTC. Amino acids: CSASRSGTNWYEQYF.

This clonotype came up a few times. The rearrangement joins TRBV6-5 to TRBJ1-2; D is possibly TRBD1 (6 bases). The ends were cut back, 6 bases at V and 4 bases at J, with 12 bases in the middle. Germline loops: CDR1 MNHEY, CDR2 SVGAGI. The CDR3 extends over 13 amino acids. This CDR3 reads CASRRGEAYGYTF. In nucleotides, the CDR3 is TGTGCCAGCAGAAGGGGGGAAGCCTATGGCTACACCTTC.

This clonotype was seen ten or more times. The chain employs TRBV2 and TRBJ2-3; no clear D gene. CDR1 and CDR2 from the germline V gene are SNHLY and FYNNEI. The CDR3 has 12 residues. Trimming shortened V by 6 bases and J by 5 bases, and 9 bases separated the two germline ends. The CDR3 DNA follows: TGTGCCAGCAGAGAGCTTCAAGATACGCAGTATTTT. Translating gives CASRELQDTQYF.

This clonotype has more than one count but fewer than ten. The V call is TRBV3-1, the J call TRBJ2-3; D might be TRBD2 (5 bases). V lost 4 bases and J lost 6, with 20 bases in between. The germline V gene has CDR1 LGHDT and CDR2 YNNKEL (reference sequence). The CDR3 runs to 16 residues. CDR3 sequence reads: CASSLEGGTVSDTQYF. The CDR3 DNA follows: TGTGCCAGCAGCCTCGAAGGAGGAACAGTGTCGGATACGCAGTATTTT.

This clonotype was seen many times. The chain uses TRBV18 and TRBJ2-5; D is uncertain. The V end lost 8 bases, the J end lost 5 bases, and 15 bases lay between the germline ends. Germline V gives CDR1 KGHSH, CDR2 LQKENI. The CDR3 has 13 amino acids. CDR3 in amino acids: CASSPSGRETQYF. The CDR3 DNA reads TGTGCCAGCAGTCCCAGTGGGCGGGAGACCCAGTACTTC. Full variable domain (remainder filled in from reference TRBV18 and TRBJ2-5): NAGVMQNPRHLVRRRGQEARLRCSPMKGHSHVYWYRQLPEEGLKFMVYLQKENIIDESGMPKERFSAEFPKEGPSILRIQQVVRGDSAAYFCASSPSGRETQYFGPGTRLLVL.

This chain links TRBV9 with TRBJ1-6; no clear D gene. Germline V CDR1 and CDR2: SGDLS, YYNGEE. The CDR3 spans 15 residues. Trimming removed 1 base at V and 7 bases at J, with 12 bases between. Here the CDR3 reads CASSVLPAANSPLHF. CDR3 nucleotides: TGTGCCAGCAGCGTACTACCGGCCGCGAATTCACCCCTCCACTTT.

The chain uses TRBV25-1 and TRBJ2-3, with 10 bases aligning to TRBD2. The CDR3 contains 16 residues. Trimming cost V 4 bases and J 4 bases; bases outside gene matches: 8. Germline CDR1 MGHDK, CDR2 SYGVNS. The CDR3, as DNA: TGTGCCAGCAGTGCGGGTAGCGGGGGGCTAGCAGATACGCAGTATTTT. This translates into CASSAGSGGLADTQYF.

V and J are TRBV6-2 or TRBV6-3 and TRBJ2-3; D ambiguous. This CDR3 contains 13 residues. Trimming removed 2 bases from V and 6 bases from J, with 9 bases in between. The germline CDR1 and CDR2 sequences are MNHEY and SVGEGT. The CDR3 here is CASSYGFADTQYF. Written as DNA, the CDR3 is TGTGCCAGCAGTTACGGCTTCGCTGATACGCAGTATTTT.

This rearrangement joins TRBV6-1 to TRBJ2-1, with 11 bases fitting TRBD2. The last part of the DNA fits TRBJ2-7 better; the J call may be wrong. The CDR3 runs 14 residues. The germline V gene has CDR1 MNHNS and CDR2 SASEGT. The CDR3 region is CASSGSGGAEEQYF. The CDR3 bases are TGTGCCAGCAGTGGTAGCGGGGGGGCTGAGGAGCAGTACTTC.

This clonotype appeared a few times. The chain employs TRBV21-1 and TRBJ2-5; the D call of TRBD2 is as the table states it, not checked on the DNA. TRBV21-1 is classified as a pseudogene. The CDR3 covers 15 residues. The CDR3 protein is CAILSRREGWETQYF. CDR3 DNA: TGTGCCATCCTTTCCCGCCGGGAGGGCTGGGAGACCCAGTACTTC.

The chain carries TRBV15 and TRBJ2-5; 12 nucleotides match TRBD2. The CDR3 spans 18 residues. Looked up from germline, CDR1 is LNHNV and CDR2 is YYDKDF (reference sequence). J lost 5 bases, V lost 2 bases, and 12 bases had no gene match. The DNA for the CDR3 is TGTGCCACCAGCAGATCCCGCAGACTAGCGGGAGCCCTGGAGACCCAGTACTTC. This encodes CATSRSRRLAGALETQYF. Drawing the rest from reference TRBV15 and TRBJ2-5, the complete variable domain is DAMVIQNPRYQVTQFGKPVTLSCSQTLNHNVMYWYQQKSSQAPKLLFHYYDKDFNNEADTPDNFQSRRPNTSFCFLDIRSPGLGDTAMYLCATSRSRRLAGALETQYFGPGTRLLVL.

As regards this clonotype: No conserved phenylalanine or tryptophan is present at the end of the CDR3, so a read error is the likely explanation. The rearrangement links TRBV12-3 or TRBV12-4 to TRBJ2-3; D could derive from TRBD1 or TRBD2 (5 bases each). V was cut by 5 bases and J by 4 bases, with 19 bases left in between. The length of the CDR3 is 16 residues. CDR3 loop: CASSLPGRGDPDTQYS. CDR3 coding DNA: TGTGCCAGCAGTCTCCCCGGCAGAGGGGATCCAGATACGCAGTATTCT.

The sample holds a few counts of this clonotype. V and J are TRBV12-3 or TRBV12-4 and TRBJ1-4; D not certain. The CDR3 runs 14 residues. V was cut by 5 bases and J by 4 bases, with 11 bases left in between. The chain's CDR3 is CASSQTAGNEKLFF. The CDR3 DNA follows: TGTGCCAGCAGTCAAACTGCCGGTAATGAAAAACTGTTTTTT.

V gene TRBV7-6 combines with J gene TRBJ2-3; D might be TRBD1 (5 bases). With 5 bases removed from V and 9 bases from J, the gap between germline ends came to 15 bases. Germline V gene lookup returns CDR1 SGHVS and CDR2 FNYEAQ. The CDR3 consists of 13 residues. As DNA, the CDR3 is TGTGCCAGCAGCCCAACAGGAACTGGGACGCAGTATTTT. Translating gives CASSPTGTGTQYF.